Below are 2 T cell receptor beta chains sequenced from a single sample in a study of blood T cell repertoires in COVID-19 (dated by TCRdb to between 2020 and 2021). To prepare the library, the immunoSEQ multiplex PCR assay was applied. This is the immuneACCESS table as TCRdb keeps it, with only in-frame sequences that have V and J called. A part of the clones is gone; compared with another copy, unresolved V genes explain less than half, and the rest is unexplained. Present in this sample are about 220,000 clones, roughly 80% of which were seen just once. Roughly 21% of the sample rests with the top ten. Sample: peripheral blood. These receptors all come from a man aged 25-40 years with active or convalescent COVID-19.

The rearrangement links TRBV28 to TRBJ2-5; 10 bases match TRBD2. The V gene end was trimmed by 6 bases and the J gene end by 1 base; junction bases not matched to a gene: 8. Germline V gene sequence: CDR1 MDHEN, CDR2 SYDVKM. The CDR3 is 16 amino acids. In DNA, the CDR3 is TGTGCCAGCAGCCGAGTACTAGCGGGGTTCCAAGAGACCCAGTACTTC. Translated, it gives CASSRVLAGFQETQYF.

J is TRBJ2-2 and V is TRBV4-1; 9 bases map to TRBD2. The CDR3 is 16 residues long. V gave up 2 bases and J gave up 3 bases; unmatched junction bases: 4. Germline V gene lookup returns CDR1 MGHRA and CDR2 YSYEKL. CDR3 region: CASSQLAGMDTGELFF. The CDR3 DNA reads TGCGCCAGCAGCCAACTAGCGGGAATGGACACCGGGGAGCTGTTTTTT.